These 12 T cell receptor beta chains share one sample of origin, sequenced in a study of blood T cells in healthy people across ages (dated by TCRdb to the mid-2010s). Libraries were built with 5' RACE. TCRdb names Illumina HiSeq 2500 as the instrument used. A second PCR of 7 to 11 cycles was run with a J-beta primer mix and a sample-barcoded 5' primer. The public reads were run again by TCRdb, first through fastp at Q25 and then through MiXCR, and only productive beta chains were kept. Entries that share a CDR3 protein sequence are merged under the most common genes and DNA. The sample data list under 1,100,000 distinct CDR3 sequences, and approximately 26% of these were observed just once. The ten largest make up approximately 0.71% of the sample. These same data were also listed under a study on T cells of mothers and their children.

Sequenced material: blood. Receptors were obtained from a girl between 2 and 10 years old in good health.

This clonotype was seen a few times. The chain combines TRBV12-3 or TRBV12-4 with TRBJ1-3; D ambiguous. The CDR3 loop spans 15 amino acids. Trimming cost V 4 bases and J 0 bases, with 10 bases left between them. The CDR3 spells CASSSPLHSGNTIYF. DNA of the CDR3: TGTGCCAGCAGTTCCCCCCTCCACTCTGGAAACACCATATATTTT.

This chain uses TRBV3-1 with TRBJ2-5; D not certain. The V gene lost 4 bases and the J gene lost 3 bases, with 15 bases spanning the gap. The V gene's germline CDR1 is LGHDT and CDR2 YNNKEL (reference sequence). The CDR3 runs 15 residues. CDR3 DNA sequence: TGTGCCAGCAGCCGGGCAGGTCTAGGAGAAGAGACCCAGTACTTC. Amino acids: CASSRAGLGEETQYF.

The chain employs TRBV5-1 and TRBJ2-1, with D perhaps matching TRBD1 (5 bases). The V end lost 4 bases, the J end lost 0 bases, and 11 bases lay between the germline ends. Germline lookup yields CDR1 SGHRS and CDR2 YFSETQ. The CDR3 is 15 residues long. CDR3 DNA: TGCGCCAGCAGCCGACGACAGAGCTCCTACAATGAGCAGTTCTTC. This codes for CASSRRQSSYNEQFF.

This rearrangement joins TRBV7-8 to TRBJ2-3, with D unclear. The CDR3 is 14 residues long. Germline V gene lookup returns CDR1 SGHVS and CDR2 FQNEAQ. Between the trimmed V and J ends, which lost 7 bases and 6 bases, there was a span of 17 bases. CDR3 residues: CASTPNFGADTQYF. CDR3 DNA sequence: TGTGCCAGCACCCCCAACTTCGGTGCCGATACGCAGTATTTT.

The chain has TRBV5-8 and TRBJ1-4; D possibly corresponds to TRBD1 (5 bases). From germline, CDR1 is SGHTS and CDR2 YDEGEE. The CDR3 is 15 residues long. Trimming took 5 bases from V and 6 from J, leaving 17 bases between them. The CDR3 coding sequence is TGTGCCAGCAGGATTCTCGGGGGTCAGCATGAAAAACTGTTTTTT. Protein: CASRILGGQHEKLFF.

The rearrangement joins TRBV6-4 to TRBJ2-6; D may correspond to TRBD1 or TRBD2 (5 bases each). The CDR3 totals 15 residues. The V end was cut by 4 bases, the J end by 4 bases, with 11 bases between. CDR1 and CDR2 from the germline V gene are MRHNA and SNTAGT. CDR3 bases: TGTGCCAGCAGTGCTTCGGGGCAAGGGGCCAACGTCCTGACTTTC. Translation: CASSASGQGANVLTF.

The rearrangement joins TRBV10-3 to TRBJ2-3; TRBD2 agrees at 11 bases. In germline, CDR1 is ENHRY, CDR2 SYGVKD. V lost 2 bases and J lost 6; bases outside the gene matches: 7. The CDR3 sequence is 16 residues long. The CDR3 nucleotides are TGTGCCATCAGTGAGACGATAGCGGGGGGGCCGGATACGCAGTATTTT. Translation: CAISETIAGGPDTQYF.

The V gene is TRBV6-2 or TRBV6-3, the J gene TRBJ2-5; 8 nucleotides line up with TRBD2. CDR1 and CDR2 (germline): MNHEY, SVGEGT. The CDR3 sequence is 17 residues long. V shed 2 bases, J shed 3 bases, and the junction held 11 bases outside the gene matches. The CDR3 reads CASSYDYFRGGEETQYF. The CDR3 nucleotides are TGTGCCAGCAGTTACGATTACTTCCGGGGGGGCGAAGAGACCCAGTACTTC.

This clonotype turned up a few times. This chain joins TRBV10-3 and TRBJ2-5, with D tentatively TRBD1 (6 bases). The tail of the sequence fits TRBJ2-1 better, so the J call may be wrong. The CDR3 has 12 amino acids. Germline V lookup: CDR1 ENHRY, CDR2 SYGVKD. The CDR3 protein is CAHQGPGTSQFF. CDR3 in DNA: TGTGCCCATCAGGGGCCCGGGACATCTCAGTTCTTC.

The chain uses TRBV6-5 and TRBJ2-1; D is uncertain. The CDR3 is 13 amino acids. From germline, CDR1 is MNHEY and CDR2 SVGAGI. V was cut by 1 base and J by 5 bases, with 6 bases left in between. The CDR3 DNA sequence: TGTGCCAGCAGTTACTGGCAGAACAATGAGCAGTTCTTC. It is translated as CASSYWQNNEQFF.

This clonotype has a handful of counts. J is TRBJ1-4 and V is TRBV29-1; D unclear. Deletions cut 4 bases from V and 8 bases from J, with 14 bases between. The V gene's germline CDR1 is SQVTM and CDR2 ANQGSEA. CDR3 length equals 13 residues. Here the CDR3 reads CSVVDVLEEKLFF. Written as DNA, the CDR3 is TGCAGCGTTGTCGATGTCCTGGAGGAAAAACTGTTTTTT.

This clonotype was detected only a few times. This chain joins TRBV7-3 and TRBJ2-2; D uncertain. The CDR3 runs 13 residues. From germline, CDR1 is SGHTA and CDR2 FQGTGA. V lost 5 bases to trimming and J lost 2 bases, with 6 bases between them. CDR3 DNA: TGTGCCAGCAGCGACCCAAACACCGGGGAGCTGTTTTTT. It yields the protein CASSDPNTGELFF.